This T cell receptor (beta chain) is drawn from a study of shared clonotypes between healthy human individuals. The study, taken as a whole, reports: Researchers sampled blood only, noting tissue repertoires likely differ.

Comment on this clone: What it binds is not known.

V was shortened by 5 bases and J by 1 base, with 11 bases between the two germline ends. Germline CDR1 reads SGHAT; CDR2 reads FQNNGV. There are 15 residues in the CDR3. Assay: immunoSEQ multiplex PCR; the TCRdb copy retains only in-frame clones and omits some. The data contain just over 2,000,000 clones, roughly 95% of them singletons. The clonotype originates from a man between 18 and 35 years old in good health. J is TRBJ2-2 and V is TRBV11-2, with D possibly called TRBD1 or TRBD2 (5 bases each). The sequencing input was naive CD4+ T cells sorted from blood. Subset: CD45RA+ positively selected. The CDR3 DNA follows: TGTGCCAGCAGCCGGGGACGGATGAACACCGGGGAGCTGTTTTTT. This translates into CASSRGRMNTGELFF.